This entry is about one T cell receptor (beta chain). V shed 4 bases and J 7 bases; nucleotides not matched to a gene: 13. Germline V gene sequence: CDR1 SNHLY, CDR2 FYNNEI. This CDR3 region has 17 residues. The data stem from a study of OX40 agonist ivuxolimab in advanced cancers. Sequencing was performed with immunoSEQ multiplex PCR; in TCRdb, only in-frame clones are kept and a portion is missing. Counted here are tens of thousands of clones, roughly 86% occurring once; the ten biggest clones make up over 2.5%. Sequenced material: CD4+ or CD8+ T cells sorted from blood, taken in a trial of the OX40 agonist ivuxolimab. The receptor comes from an adult with an advanced solid tumor such as melanoma, head and neck, liver or kidney cancer. The V call is TRBV2, the J call TRBJ2-1, with 10 bases identical to TRBD2. The DNA of the CDR3 is TGTGCCAGCAGTGCCGGGAGGAGCGGGAGGGCTCCAAATGAGCAGTTCTTC. The encoded protein is CASSAGRSGRAPNEQFF.